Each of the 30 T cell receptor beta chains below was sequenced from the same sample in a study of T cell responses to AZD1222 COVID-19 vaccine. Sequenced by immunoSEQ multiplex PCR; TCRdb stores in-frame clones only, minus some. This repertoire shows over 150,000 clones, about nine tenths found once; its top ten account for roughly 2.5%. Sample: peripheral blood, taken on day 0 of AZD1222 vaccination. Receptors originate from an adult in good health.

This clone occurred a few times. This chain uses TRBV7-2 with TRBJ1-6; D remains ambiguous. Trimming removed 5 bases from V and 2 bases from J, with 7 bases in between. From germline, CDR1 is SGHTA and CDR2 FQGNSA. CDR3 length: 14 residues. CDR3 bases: TGTGCCAGCAGCCACACCCCCTATAATTCACCCCTCCACTTT. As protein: CASSHTPYNSPLHF.

Here the CDR3 DNA reads TGTGCCAGCAGCTTAAGACAACTAGCTAACTATGGCTACACCTTC. It codes for CASSLRQLANYGYTF. V is TRBV5-6 and J is TRBJ1-2; D uncertain. The CDR3 totals 15 residues. Germline V gives CDR1 SGHDT, CDR2 YYEEEE. V was cut by 2 bases and J by 0 bases, with 11 bases left in between.

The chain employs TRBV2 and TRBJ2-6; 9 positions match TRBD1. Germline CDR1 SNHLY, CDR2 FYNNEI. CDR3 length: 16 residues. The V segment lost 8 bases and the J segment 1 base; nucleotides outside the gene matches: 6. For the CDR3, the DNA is TGTGCCAGCGCCGGGACAGGGCGATCTGGGGCCAACGTCCTGACTTTC. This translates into CASAGTGRSGANVLTF.

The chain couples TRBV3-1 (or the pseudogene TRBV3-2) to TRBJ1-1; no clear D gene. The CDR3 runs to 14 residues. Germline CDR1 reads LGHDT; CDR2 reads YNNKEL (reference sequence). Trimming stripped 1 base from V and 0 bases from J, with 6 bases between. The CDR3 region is CASSQGYVNTEAFF. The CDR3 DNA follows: TGTGCCAGCAGCCAAGGTTACGTGAACACTGAAGCTTTCTTT.

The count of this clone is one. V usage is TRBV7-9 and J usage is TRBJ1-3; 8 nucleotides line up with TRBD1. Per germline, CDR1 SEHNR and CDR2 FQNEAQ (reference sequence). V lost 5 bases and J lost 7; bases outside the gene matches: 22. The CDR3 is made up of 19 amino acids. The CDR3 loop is CASSTRDRNRGISRNTIYF. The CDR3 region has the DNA TGTGCCAGCAGCACAAGGGACAGGAACAGGGGAATTTCGAGGAACACCATATATTTT.

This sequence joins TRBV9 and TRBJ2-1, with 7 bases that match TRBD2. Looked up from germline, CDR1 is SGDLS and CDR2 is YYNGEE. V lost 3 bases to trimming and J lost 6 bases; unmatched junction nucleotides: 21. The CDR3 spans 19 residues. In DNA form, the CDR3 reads TGTGCCAGCAGCGCAATGAGGGAGGGACGCCCATTGGGGTCCAATGAGCAGTTCTTC. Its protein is CASSAMREGRPLGSNEQFF.

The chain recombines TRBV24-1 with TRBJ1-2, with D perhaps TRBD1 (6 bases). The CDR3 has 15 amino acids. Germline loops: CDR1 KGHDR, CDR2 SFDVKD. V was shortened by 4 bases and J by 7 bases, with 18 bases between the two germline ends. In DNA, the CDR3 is TGTGCCACCAGTGACCACCTGGGACAAGCCGCTGGCTACACCTTC. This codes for CATSDHLGQAAGYTF.

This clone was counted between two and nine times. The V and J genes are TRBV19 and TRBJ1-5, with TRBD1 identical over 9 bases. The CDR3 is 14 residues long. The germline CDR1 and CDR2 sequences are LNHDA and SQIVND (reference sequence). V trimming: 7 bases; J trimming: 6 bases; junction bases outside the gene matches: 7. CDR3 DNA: TGTGCCAGTAATCTCGGACAGGGGATTCAGCCCCAGCATTTT. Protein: CASNLGQGIQPQHF.

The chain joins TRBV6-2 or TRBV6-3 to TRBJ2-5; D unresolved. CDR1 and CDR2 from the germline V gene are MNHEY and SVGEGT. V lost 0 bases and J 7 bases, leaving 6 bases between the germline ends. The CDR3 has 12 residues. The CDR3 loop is CASSYSPRTQYF. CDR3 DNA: TGTGCCAGCAGTTACTCCCCCCGGACCCAGTACTTC.

CDR3 in amino acids: CASSLNVGQGGSPLHF. The CDR3 nucleotides are TGTGCCAGCAGCCTCAACGTCGGGCAGGGAGGATCACCCCTCCACTTT. The rearrangement uses TRBV7-8 and TRBJ1-6; TRBD1 is a possible D gene (5 bases). Germline CDR1 and CDR2: SGHVS and FQNEAQ. The CDR3 sequence is 16 residues long. V was clipped by 5 bases and J by 10 bases, with 21 bases between them.

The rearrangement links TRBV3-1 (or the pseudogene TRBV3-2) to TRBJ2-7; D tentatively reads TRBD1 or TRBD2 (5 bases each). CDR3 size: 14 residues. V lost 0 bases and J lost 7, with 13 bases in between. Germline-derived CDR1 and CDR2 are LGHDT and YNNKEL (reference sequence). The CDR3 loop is CASSQEVGGGEQYF. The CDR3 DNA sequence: TGTGCCAGCAGCCAAGAGGTGGGTGGGGGTGAGCAGTACTTC.

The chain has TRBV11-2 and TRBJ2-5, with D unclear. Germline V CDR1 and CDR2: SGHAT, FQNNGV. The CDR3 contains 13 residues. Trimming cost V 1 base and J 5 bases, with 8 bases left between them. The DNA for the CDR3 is TGTGCCAGCAGCTTAGGATCTTGGGAGACCCAGTACTTC. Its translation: CASSLGSWETQYF.

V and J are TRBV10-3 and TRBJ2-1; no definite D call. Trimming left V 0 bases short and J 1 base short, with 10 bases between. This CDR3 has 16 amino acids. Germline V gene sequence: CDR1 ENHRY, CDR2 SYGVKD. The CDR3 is CAISESNSRSYNEQFF. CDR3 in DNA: TGTGCCATCAGTGAGTCGAATAGCAGGTCCTACAATGAGCAGTTCTTC.

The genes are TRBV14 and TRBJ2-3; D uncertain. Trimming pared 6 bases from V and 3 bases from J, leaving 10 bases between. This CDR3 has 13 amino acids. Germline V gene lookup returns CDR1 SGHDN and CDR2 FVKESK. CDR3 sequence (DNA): TGTGCCAGCAGTTTTTTCAGAACAGATACGCAGTATTTT. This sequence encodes CASSFFRTDTQYF.

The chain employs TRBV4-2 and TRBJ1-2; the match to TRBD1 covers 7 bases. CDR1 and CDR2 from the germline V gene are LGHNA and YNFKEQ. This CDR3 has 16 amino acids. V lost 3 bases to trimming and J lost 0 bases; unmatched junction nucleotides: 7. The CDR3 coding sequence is TGTGCCAGCAGCCAGCTCAGCGGGACAGCTAACTATGGCTACACCTTC. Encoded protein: CASSQLSGTANYGYTF.

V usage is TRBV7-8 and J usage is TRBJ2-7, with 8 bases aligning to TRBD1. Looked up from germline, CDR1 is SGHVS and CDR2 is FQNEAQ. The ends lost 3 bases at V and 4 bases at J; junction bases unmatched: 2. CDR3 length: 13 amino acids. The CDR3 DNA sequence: TGTGCCAGCAGCTTCGGACAGGGATACGAGCAGTACTTC. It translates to CASSFGQGYEQYF.

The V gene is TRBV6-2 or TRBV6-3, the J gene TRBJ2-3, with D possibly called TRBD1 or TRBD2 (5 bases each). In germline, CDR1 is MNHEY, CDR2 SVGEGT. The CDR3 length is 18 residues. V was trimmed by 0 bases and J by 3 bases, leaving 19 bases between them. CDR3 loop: CASSYSGTPVGATDTQYF. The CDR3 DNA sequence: TGTGCCAGCAGTTACTCCGGGACCCCCGTTGGGGCTACAGATACGCAGTATTTT.

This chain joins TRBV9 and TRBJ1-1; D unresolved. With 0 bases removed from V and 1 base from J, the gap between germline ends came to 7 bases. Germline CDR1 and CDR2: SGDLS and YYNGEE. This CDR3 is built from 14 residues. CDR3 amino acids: CASSVAHTNTEAFF. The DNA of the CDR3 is TGTGCCAGCAGCGTAGCACATACGAACACTGAAGCTTTCTTT. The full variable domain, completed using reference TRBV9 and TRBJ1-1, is DSGVTQTPKHLITATGQRVTLRCSPRSGDLSVYWYQQSLDQGLQFLIQYYNGEERAKGNILERFSAQQFPDLHSELNLSSLELGDSALYFCASSVAHTNTEAFFGQGTRLTVV.

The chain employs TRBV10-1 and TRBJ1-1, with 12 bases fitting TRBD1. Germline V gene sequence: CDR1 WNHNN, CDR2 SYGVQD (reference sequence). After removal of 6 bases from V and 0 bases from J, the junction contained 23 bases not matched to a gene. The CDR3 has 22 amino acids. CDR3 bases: TGCGCCAGCAGCCCCTGGATAAGGGACAGGGGGCGATTTTGGCAACTGAACACTGAAGCTTTCTTT. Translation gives CASSPWIRDRGRFWQLNTEAFF.

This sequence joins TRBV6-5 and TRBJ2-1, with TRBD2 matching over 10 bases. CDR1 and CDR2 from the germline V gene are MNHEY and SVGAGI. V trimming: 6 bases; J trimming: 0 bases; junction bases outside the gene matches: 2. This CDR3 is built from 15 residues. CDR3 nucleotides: TGTGCCAGCAGCCGGACTAGCGGCTCCTACAATGAGCAGTTCTTC. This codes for CASSRTSGSYNEQFF.

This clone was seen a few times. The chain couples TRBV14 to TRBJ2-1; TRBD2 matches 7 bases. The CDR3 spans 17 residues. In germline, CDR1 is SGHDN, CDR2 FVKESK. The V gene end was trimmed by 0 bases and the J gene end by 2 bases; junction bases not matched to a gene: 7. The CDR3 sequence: CASSQDLASGTYNEQFF. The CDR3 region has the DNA TGTGCCAGCAGCCAAGATTTGGCTAGCGGAACCTACAATGAGCAGTTCTTC.

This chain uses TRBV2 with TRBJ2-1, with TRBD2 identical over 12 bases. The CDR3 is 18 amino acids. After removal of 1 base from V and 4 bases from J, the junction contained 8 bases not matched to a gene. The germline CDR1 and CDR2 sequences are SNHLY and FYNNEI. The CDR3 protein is CASSEETSGSRPYNEQFF. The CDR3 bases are TGTGCCAGCAGTGAAGAGACTAGCGGGAGTAGACCTTACAATGAGCAGTTCTTC.

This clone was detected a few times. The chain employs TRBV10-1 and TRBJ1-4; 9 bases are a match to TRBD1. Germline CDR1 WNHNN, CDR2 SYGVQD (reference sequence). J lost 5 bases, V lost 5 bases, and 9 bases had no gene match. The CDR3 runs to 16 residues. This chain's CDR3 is CASSTGTGNRNEKLFF. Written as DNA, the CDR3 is TGCGCCAGCAGTACCGGGACAGGGAATCGAAATGAAAAACTGTTTTTT.

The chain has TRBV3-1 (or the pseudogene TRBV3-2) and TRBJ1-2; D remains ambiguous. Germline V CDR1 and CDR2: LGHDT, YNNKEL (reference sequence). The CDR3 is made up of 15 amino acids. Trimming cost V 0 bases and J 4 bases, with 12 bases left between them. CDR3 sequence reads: CASSQDLEGPYGYTF. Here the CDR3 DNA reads TGTGCCAGCAGCCAAGATTTGGAAGGGCCCTATGGCTACACCTTC.

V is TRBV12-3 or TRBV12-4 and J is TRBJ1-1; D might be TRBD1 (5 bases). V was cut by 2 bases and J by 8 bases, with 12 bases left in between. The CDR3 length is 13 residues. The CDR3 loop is CASSLWGNGEAFF. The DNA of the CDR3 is TGTGCCAGCAGTTTATGGGGGAATGGGGAAGCTTTCTTT.

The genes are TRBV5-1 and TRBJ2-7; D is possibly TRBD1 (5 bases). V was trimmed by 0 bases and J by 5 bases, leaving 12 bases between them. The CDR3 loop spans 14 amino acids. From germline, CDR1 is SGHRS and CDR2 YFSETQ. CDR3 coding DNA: TGCGCCAGCAGCTTGGGCCAGGGTCTGGACGAGCAGTACTTC. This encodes CASSLGQGLDEQYF.

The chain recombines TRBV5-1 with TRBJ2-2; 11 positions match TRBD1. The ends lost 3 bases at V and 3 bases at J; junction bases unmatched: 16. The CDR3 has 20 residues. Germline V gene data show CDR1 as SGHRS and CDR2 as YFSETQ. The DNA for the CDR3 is TGCGCCAGCAGCTCGGCCCGGACAGGGGGCAGAGACCGGGACACCGGGGAGCTGTTTTTT. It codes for CASSSARTGGRDRDTGELFF. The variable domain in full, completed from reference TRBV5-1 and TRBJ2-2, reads KAGVTQTPRYLIKTRGQQVTLSCSPISGHRSVSWYQQTPGQGLQFLFEYFSETQRNKGNFPGRFSGRQFSNSRSEMNVSTLELGDSALYLCASSSARTGGRDRDTGELFFGEGSRLTVL.

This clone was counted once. CDR3 in amino acids: CSVEGTSGRSNEQFF. CDR3 sequence (DNA): TGCAGCGTTGAAGGGACTAGCGGGAGAAGCAATGAGCAGTTCTTC. This chain connects TRBV29-1 to TRBJ2-1, with 13 bases matching TRBD2. The germline gives CDR1 SQVTM, CDR2 ANQGSEA. V was clipped by 1 base and J by 6 bases; unmatched bases: 3. This CDR3 spans 15 amino acids.

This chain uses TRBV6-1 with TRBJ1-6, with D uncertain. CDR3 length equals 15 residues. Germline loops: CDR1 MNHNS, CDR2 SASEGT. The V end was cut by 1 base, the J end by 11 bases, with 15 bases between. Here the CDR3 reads CASSEGGSGVPPLHF. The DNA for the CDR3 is TGTGCCAGCAGTGAAGGAGGGTCTGGTGTCCCACCCCTCCACTTT.

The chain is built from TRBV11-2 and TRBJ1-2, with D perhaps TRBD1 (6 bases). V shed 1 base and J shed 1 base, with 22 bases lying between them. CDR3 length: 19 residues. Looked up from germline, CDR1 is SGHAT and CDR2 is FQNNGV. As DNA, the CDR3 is TGTGCCAGCAGCTTAGGGCCTTTCACCCTGGACAGCCGTAACTATGGCTACACCTTC. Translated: CASSLGPFTLDSRNYGYTF.